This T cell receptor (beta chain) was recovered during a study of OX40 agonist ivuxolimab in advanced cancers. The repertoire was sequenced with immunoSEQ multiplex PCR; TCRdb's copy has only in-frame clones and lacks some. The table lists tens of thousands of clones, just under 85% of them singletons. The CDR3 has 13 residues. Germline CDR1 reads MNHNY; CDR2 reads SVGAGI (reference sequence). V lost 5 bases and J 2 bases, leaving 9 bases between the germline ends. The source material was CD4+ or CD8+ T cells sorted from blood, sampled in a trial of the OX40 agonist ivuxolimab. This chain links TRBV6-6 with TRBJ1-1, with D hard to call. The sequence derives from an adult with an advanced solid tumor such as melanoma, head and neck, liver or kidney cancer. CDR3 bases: TGTGCCAGCAGTCCCCAGTACAACACTGAAGCTTTCTTT. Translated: CASSPQYNTEAFF.